This entry is about one T cell receptor beta chain. Its antigen is currently unknown. The sample originates from a study of cytomegalovirus exposure and HLA in healthy donors. Study results and limitations: Most sequenced TCRs were rare (though some public TCRs occurred in many donors). In a later analysis, a genetic analysis reported fewer productive-TCR N-insertions in an Asian-associated ancestry cluster than the cohort average. The CMV antigen specificity of three CMV-associated chains was confirmed through in vitro analysis. Overall, under 200 TCR beta chains were annotated as cytomegalovirus-associated.

Primers for the PCR totalled 60 Vbeta and 13 Jbeta. Data came from immunoSEQ multiplex PCR; TCRdb stores just in-frame clones and leaves some out. The sample holds 55,000 to 75,000 clones, 75% seen once. The CDR3 is 18 residues long. Germline V lookup: CDR1 LNHNV, CDR2 YYDKDF (reference sequence). The V and J ends lost 0 bases and 4 bases, in that order; junction bases with no gene match: 9. V usage is TRBV15 and J usage is TRBJ2-1; the match to TRBD2 covers 10 bases. What was sequenced was PBMCs. The sequence was obtained from a woman in her thirties in good health and CMV-seropositive. CDR3 protein: CATSREGRLAGIYNEQFF. CDR3 sequence (DNA): TGTGCCACCAGCAGAGAGGGAAGACTAGCGGGTATTTACAATGAGCAGTTCTTC.